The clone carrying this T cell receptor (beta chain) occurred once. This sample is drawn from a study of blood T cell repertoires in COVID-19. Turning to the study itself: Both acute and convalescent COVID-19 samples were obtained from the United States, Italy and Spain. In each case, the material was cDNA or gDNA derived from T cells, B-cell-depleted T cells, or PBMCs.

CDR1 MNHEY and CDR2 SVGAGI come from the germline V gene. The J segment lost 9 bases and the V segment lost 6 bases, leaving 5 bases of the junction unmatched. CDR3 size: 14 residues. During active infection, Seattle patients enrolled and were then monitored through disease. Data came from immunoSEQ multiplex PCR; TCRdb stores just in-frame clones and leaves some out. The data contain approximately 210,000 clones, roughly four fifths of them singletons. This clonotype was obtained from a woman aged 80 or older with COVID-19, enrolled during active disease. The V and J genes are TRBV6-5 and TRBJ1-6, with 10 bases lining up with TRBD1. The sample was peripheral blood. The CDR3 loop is CASRETGGSSPLHF. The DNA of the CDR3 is TGTGCCAGCAGGGAGACAGGGGGCTCTTCACCCCTCCACTTT.